These T cell receptor beta chains were read from a single sample in a study of T cells after posttransplantation cyclophosphamide. Assay used: immunoSEQ multiplex PCR; TCRdb lists only in-frame clones, some missing. The table records approximately 22,000 clones, around 85% of them present only once. The sample in question was PBMCs, obtained after allogeneic stem cell transplant with posttransplant cyclophosphamide. These receptors were obtained from a female patient younger than 45 who received an allogeneic stem cell transplant from an unrelated donor, was CMV-positive, and had no GVHD. Some of the T cells might come from the graft donor. CDR3s include the opening cysteine and the closing phenylalanine or tryptophan. Fields, in order: clone size, J gene, V gene, D gene, CDR3 length, CDR3 protein, CDR3 DNA. D genes are given only for firm matches. Some rows mark clone size as missing; the rest say once, few, many or name a class of expanded clone.

>NA|TRBJ2-7|TRBV7-3|TRBD2|15
CASSLAGGPQSKQYF
TGTGCCAGCAGCTTGGCGGGGGGCCCCCAGAGCAAGCAGTACTTC
>once|TRBJ2-7|TRBV28|NA|14
CASSSKEVTYEQYF
TGTGCCAGCAGCTCGAAGGAGGTTACCTACGAGCAGTACTTC
>NA|TRBJ1-1|TRBV5-4|NA|14
CASSLANWNTEAFF
TGTGCCAGCAGCCTAGCTAACTGGAACACTGAAGCTTTCTTT
>NA|TRBJ1-3|TRBV9|TRBD1|17
CASSVEGTESSGNTIYF
TGTGCCAGCAGCGTAGAAGGGACAGAGAGCTCTGGAAACACCATATATTTT
>NA|TRBJ1-2|TRBV5-6|NA|15
CASSYPVRGARGYTF
TGTGCCAGCAGCTACCCCGTCCGGGGGGCGCGTGGCTACACCTTC
>NA|TRBJ1-5|TRBV28|TRBD1|16
CASREILGGAGQPQHF
TGTGCCAGCAGGGAGATTTTAGGGGGCGCGGGTCAGCCCCAGCATTTT
>few|TRBJ2-1|TRBV2|NA|12
CASDSHENEQFF
TGTGCCAGCGATTCCCATGAGAATGAGCAGTTCTTC
>NA|TRBJ1-2|TRBV5-5|NA|14
CASSLGHHSYGYTF
TGTGCCAGCAGCTTGGGACATCATTCCTATGGCTACACCTTC
>NA|TRBJ1-6|TRBV28|NA|14
CASRTGTYNSPLHF
TGTGCCAGCAGAACAGGGACATATAATTCACCCCTCCACTTT
>NA|TRBJ2-5|TRBV4-1|TRBD2|16
CASSQVARGGQETQYF
TGCGCCAGCAGCCAAGTAGCGCGGGGGGGCCAAGAGACCCAGTACTTC
>NA|TRBJ2-5|TRBV11-3|NA|14
CASSLGRGKETQYF
TGTGCCAGCAGCTTAGGGAGGGGTAAAGAGACCCAGTACTTC
>NA|TRBJ1-2|TRBV2|NA|16
CASSDPGEALRYGYTF
TGTGCCAGCAGCGACCCCGGGGAGGCCCTGCGGTATGGCTACACCTTC
>NA|TRBJ2-1|TRBV7-2|TRBD2|17
CASSLGTSGGGYNEQFF
TGTGCCAGCAGCTTAGGGACTAGCGGGGGGGGCTACAATGAGCAGTTCTTC
>few|TRBJ1-1|TRBV10-3|TRBD1|15
CAISGGTGVNTEAFF
TGTGCCATCAGTGGGGGGACAGGGGTGAACACTGAAGCTTTCTTT
>NA|TRBJ1-2|TRBV12-5|TRBD1|17
CASGPNLLGQAHSGYTF
TGTGCTAGTGGTCCGAATTTACTGGGACAGGCGCACAGTGGCTACACCTTC
>NA|TRBJ2-5|TRBV28|NA|15
CASSLVWGRGETQYF
TGTGCCAGCAGTTTAGTCTGGGGGCGCGGGGAGACCCAGTACTTC